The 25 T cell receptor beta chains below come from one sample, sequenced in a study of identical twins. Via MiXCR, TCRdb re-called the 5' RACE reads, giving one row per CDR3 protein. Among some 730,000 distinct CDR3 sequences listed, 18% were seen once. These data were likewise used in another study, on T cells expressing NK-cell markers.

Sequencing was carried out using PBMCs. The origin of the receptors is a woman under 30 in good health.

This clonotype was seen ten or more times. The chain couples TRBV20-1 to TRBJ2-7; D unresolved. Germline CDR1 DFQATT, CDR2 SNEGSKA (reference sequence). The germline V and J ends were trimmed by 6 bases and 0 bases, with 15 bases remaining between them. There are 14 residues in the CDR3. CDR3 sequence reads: CSATIAGSSYEQYF. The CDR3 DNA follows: TGCAGTGCAACCATCGCAGGTAGCTCCTACGAGCAGTACTTC.

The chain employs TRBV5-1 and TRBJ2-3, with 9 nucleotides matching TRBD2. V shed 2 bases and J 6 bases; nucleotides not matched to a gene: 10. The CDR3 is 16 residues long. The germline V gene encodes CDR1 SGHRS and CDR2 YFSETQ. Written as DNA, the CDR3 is TGCGCCAGCAGCTTTGCCAGCGGGGGGAAATTGGATACGCAGTATTTT. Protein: CASSFASGGKLDTQYF.

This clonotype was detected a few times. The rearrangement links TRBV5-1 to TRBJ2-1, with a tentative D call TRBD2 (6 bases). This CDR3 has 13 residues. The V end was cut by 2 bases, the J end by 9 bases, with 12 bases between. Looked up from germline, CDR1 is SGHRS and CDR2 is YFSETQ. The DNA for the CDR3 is TGCGCCAGCAGCTTATTGGGGGGTTTTGAGCAGTTCTTC. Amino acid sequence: CASSLLGGFEQFF.

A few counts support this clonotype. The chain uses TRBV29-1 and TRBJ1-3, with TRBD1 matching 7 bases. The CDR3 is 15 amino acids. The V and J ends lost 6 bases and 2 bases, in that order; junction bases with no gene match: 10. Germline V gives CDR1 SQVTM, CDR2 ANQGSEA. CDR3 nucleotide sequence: TGCAGCGTCACCCCGGGACAGACCCCTGGAAACACCATATATTTT. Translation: CSVTPGQTPGNTIYF.

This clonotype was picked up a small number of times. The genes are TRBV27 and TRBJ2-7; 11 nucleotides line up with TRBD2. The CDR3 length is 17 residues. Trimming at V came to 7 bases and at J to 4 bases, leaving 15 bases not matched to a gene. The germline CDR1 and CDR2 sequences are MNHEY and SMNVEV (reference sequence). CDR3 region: CASTLTALAGGSYEQYF. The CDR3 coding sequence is TGTGCCAGCACCCTGACTGCTCTAGCGGGAGGATCTTACGAGCAGTACTTC.

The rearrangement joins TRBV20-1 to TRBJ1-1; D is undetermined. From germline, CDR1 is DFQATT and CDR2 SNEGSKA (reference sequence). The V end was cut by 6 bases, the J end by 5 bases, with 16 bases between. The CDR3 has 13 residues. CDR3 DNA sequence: TGCAGTGCACTGGACCCGGGTAGTACTGAAGCTTTCTTT. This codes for CSALDPGSTEAFF.

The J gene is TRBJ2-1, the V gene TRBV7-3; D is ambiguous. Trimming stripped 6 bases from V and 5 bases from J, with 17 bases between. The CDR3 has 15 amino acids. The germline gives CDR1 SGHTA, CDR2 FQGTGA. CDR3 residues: CASSRTGQTHNEQFF. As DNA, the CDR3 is TGTGCCAGCAGTCGTACGGGCCAGACGCACAATGAGCAGTTCTTC.

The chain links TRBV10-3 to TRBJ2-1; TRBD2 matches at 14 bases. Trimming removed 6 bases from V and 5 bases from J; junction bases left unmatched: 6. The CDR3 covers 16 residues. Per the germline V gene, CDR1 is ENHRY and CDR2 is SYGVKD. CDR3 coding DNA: TGTGCCATCAGCGCTGGACTAGCGGGGGGAAACAATGAGCAGTTCTTC. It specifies CAISAGLAGGNNEQFF.

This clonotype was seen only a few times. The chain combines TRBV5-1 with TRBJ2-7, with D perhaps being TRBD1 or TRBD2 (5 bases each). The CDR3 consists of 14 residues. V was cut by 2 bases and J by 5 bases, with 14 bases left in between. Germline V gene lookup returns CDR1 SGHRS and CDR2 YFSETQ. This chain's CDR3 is CASSLQPGPDEQYF. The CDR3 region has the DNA TGCGCCAGCAGCTTACAACCGGGACCGGACGAGCAGTACTTC.

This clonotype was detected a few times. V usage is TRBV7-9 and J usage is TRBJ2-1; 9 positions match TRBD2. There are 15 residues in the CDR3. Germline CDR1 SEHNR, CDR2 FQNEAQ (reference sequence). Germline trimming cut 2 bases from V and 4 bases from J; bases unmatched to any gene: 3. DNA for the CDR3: TGTGCCAGCAGCTTATTTGCGGGGGGGTACAATGAGCAGTTCTTC. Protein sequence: CASSLFAGGYNEQFF.

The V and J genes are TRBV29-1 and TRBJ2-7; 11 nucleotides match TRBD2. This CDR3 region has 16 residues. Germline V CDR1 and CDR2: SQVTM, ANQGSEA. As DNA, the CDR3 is TGCAGTGCTAGAATTAATAGCGGGGGGGTCTACTACGAGCAGTACTTC. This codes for CSARINSGGVYYEQYF.

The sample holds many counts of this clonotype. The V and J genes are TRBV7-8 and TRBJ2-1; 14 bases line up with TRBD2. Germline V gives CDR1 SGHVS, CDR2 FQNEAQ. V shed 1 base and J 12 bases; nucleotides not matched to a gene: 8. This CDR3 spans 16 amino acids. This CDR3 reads CASSLGGLAGVWGQFF. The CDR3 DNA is TGTGCCAGCAGCTTAGGGGGACTAGCGGGAGTATGGGGGCAGTTCTTC.

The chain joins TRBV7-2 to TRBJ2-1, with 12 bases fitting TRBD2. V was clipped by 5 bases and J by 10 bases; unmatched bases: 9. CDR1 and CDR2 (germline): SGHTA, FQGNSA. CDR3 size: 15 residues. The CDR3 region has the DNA TGTGCCAGCAGCCAGCGGACTAGCGGGAAGGGGGAGCAGTTCTTC. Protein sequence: CASSQRTSGKGEQFF.

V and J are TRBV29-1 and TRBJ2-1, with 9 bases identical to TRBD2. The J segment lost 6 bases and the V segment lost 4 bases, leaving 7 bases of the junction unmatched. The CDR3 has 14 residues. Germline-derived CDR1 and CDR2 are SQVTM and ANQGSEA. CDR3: CSVVRLAGTNEQFF. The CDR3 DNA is TGCAGCGTTGTTCGGCTAGCGGGGACCAATGAGCAGTTCTTC.

The CDR3 DNA follows: TGTGCCAGCGGTCTGGGACGGAGGGTGGGTCAGTACTTC. Translating it yields CASGLGRRVGQYF. The rearrangement joins TRBV12-3 or TRBV12-4 to TRBJ2-7, with D possibly matching TRBD2 (6 bases). The CDR3 is 13 residues long. Deletions cut 8 bases from V and 10 bases from J, with 21 bases between.

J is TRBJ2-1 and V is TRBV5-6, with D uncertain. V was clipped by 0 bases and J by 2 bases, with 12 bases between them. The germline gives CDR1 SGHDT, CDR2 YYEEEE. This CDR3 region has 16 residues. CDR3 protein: CASSLGALAAYNEQFF. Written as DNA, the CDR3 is TGTGCCAGCAGCTTGGGCGCCCTTGCTGCCTACAATGAGCAGTTCTTC. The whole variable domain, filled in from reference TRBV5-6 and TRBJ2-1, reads DAGVTQSPTHLIKTRGQQVTLRCSPKSGHDTVSWYQQALGQGPQFIFQYYEEEERQRGNFPDRFSGHQFPNYSSELNVNALLLGDSALYLCASSLGALAAYNEQFFGPGTRLTVL.

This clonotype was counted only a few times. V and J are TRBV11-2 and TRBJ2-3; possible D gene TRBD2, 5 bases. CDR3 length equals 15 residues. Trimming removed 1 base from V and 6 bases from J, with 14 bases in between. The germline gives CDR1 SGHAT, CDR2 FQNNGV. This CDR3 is CASSLVRTFQDTQYF. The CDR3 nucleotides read TGTGCCAGCAGCTTAGTTAGGACTTTTCAGGATACGCAGTATTTT.

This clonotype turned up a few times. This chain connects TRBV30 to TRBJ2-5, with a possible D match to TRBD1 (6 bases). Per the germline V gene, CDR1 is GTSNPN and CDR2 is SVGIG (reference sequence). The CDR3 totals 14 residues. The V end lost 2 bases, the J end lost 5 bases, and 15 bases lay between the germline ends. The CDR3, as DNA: TGTGCCTGGAGTATAACGGAAAGGGGGGAGACCCAGTACTTC. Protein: CAWSITERGETQYF.

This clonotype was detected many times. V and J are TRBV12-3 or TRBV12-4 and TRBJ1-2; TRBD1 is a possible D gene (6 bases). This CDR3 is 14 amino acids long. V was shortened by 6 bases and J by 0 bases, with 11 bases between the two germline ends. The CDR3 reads CASSRGQSNYGYTF. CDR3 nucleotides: TGTGCCAGCAGCCGTGGACAGTCTAACTATGGCTACACCTTC.

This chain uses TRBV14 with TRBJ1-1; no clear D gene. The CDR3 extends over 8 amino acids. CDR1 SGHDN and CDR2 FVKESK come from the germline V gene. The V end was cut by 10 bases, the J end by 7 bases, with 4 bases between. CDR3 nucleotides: TGTGCCACCTTTGAAGCTTTCTTT. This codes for CATFEAFF.

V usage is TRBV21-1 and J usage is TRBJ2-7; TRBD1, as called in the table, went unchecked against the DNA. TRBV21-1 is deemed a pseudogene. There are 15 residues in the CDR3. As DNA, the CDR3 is TGTGCCAGCAGCATGTCGGGACACTCTTCCTACGAGCAGTACTTC. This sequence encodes CASSMSGHSSYEQYF.

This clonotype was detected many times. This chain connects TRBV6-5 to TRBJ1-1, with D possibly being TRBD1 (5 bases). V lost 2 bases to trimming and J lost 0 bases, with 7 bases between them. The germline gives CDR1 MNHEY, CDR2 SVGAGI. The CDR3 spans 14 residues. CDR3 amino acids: CASSYNRLNTEAFF. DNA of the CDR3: TGTGCCAGCAGTTACAACAGGCTGAACACTGAAGCTTTCTTT.

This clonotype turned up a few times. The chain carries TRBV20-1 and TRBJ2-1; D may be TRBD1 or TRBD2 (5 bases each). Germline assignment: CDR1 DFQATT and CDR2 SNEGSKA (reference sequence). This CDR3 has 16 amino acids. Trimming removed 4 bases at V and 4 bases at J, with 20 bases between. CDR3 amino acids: CSATRATGPLYNEQFF. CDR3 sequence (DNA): TGCAGTGCTACGCGTGCGACGGGGCCCCTTTACAATGAGCAGTTCTTC.

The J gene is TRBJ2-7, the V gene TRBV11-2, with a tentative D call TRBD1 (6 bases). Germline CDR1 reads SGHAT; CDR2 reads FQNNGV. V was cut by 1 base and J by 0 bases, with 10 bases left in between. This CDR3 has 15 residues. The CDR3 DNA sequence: TGTGCCAGCAGCTTAGCGACAGGACCCTCCTACGAGCAGTACTTC. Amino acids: CASSLATGPSYEQYF.

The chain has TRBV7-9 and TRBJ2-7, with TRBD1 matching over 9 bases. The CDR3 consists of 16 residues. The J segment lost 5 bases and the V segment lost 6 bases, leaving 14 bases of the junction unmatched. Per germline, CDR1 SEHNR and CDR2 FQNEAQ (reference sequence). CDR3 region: CASSYIAGTGRHEQYF. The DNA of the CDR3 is TGTGCCAGCAGTTACATCGCCGGGACAGGGAGACACGAGCAGTACTTC. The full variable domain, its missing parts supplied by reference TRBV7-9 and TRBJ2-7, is DTGVSQNPRHKITKRGQNVTFRCDPISEHNRLYWYRQTLGQGPEFLTYFQNEAQLEKSRLLSDRFSAERPKGSFSTLEIQRTEQGDSAMYLCASSYIAGTGRHEQYFGPGTRLTVT.